Here is one T cell receptor (beta chain) with its context. This receptor's antigen is unknown. Per-base quality was not reported, and no clone a single base away is much larger than it. In light of the paper, this sample's time point label describes: baseline before first vaccination. Vaccinee samples were obtained from the UK trials COV001 and COV002, which included a single-blind randomized controlled phase 2/3 trial of AZD1222 (ChAdOx1 nCoV-19) in healthy adults. For TCRbeta chain sequencing, PBMC samples were collected from trial participants at day 0 and at day 28 after the second dose. According to the germline V gene (reference sequence), CDR1 reads LNHDA and CDR2 reads SQIVND. The junction shows trimming of 3 bases on V and 9 bases on J, plus 15 bases between the germline ends. The cysteine opens and the phenylalanine closes a CDR3 of 15 amino acids. The only DNA kept is the CDR3, 45 bases in frame from the first base.

This sample stems from a study of T cell responses to AZD1222 COVID-19 vaccine (dated by TCRdb to the early 2020s). As for the study more broadly: Because spike-specific TCR depth and breadth did not differ between the two schedules, AZD1222 recipients who got a second dose at roughly 4 weeks were pooled with those who got a second dose at roughly 12 weeks. A total of about 250 trial participants underwent TCR sequencing, of whom 207 had received two doses of AZD1222 and some 26 had received two doses of the MenACWY control vaccine. Trial participants were enrolled by age into 18-55, 56-69 and 70-plus year subgroups, with roughly 160, 29 and 62 TCR-sequenced participants respectively. What the authors observed across the whole study: The 56-69-year group was small, and its depth increase did not reach significance, likely because of low power. Because no day 14 peak-response samples were available, repertoires were characterized only after the peak T cell response. Participants were mostly white British, with more females than males. The authors suggested clonal diversity may have been underestimated. Reportedly, almost half of the unique spike-specific TCRs recognized epitopes lying outside the regions that are mutated in the B.1.351 and B.1.1.7 variants. The vaccine-associated CD4 TCRs covered the entire spike protein, and the dominant responses fell in regions 160-218 and 743-854. Conclusions about previously exposed vaccinees are limited, since just a handful of AZD1222 recipients were seropositive for SARS-CoV-2 at baseline. After two AZD1222 doses, both the breadth and the depth of spike-specific TCRs were significantly higher than at day 0 and than in MenACWY recipients.

The CDR3 regions of human TCRbeta chains were subjected to immunosequencing. For the original study's pipeline: TCRs in the repertoires were matched against a reference library of SARS-CoV-2-specific TCRs that had been generated with the MIRA antigen-specificity platform. Breadth was defined as the fraction of unique TCRs that were SARS-CoV-2-associated. Depth was defined as the fraction of total T cells that were SARS-CoV-2-associated. Using the MIRA data, each spike-specific TCR was assigned both to the spike region to which the TCR was reactive and to a CD4 or CD8 class. Log10-transformed breadth and depth values were compared by one-way ANOVA with Sidak's multiple comparisons tests. TCRdb holds this immuneACCESS table with in-frame rearrangements only. Some clones are missing; in checked studies, unresolved V genes explain under half, and the rest has no known cause. D and trimming come from the DNA, and the V and J calls and clone size come from that table. Across this sample there are about 99,000 clones, with 75% to 90% seen only once. The ten largest clones add up to 20% to 25% of the sample.

The chain is assembled from TRBV19 and TRBJ1-6; the D gene lacks a confident call. This TCR was sampled from an adult in good health. Specimen: peripheral blood, collected on day 0 of AZD1222 vaccination. DNA sequence: TGTGCCAGTAGTATTGGGATCGCTACCCTTTCACCCCTCCACTTT. Its translation is CASSIGIATLSPLHF.